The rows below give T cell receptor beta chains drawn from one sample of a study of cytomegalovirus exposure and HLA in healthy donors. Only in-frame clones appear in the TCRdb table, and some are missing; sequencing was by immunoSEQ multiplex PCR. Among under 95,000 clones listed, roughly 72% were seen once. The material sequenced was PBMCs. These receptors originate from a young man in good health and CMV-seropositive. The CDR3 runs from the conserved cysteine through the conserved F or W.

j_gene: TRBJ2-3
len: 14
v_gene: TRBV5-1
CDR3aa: CASSPPSGRDTQYF

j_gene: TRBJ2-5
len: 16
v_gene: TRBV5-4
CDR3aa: CASSQVPSGSGETQYF

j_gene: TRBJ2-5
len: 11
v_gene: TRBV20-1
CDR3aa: CSASRSGTQYF

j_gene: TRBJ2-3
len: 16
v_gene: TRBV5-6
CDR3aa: CASSLTGLAVTDTQYF

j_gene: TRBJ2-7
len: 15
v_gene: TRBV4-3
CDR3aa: CASSQGQGKNYEQYF

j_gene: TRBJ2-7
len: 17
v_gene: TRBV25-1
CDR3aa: CASSEREGEKASYEQYF

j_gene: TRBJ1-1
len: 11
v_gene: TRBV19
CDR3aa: CASSTRTEAFF

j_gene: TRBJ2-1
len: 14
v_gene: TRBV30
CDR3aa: CAWSVTSGSNEQFF

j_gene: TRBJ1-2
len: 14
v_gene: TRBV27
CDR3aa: CASRPGGPNYGYTF

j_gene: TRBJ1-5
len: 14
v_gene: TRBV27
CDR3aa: CASSLKAVVQPQHF

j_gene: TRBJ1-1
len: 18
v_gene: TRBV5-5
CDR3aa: CASSLRNRGGMRNTEAFF

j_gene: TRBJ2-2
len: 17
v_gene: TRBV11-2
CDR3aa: CASSISIGGYVTGELFF

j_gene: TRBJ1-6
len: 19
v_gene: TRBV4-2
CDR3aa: CASSLALRGRSSYNSPLHF

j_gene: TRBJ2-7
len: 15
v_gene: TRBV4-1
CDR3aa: CASSQGGSGSNEQYF

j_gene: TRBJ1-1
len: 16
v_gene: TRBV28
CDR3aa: CASSFPPGGWDTEAFF

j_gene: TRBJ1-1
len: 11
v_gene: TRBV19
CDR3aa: CASQTGAEAFF

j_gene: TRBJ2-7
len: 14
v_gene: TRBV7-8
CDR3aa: CASSLELSRDEQYF

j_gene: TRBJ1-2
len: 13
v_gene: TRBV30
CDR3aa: CAWSVNRGYGYTF

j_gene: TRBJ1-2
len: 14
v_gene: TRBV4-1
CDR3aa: CASSQPRQAYGYTF

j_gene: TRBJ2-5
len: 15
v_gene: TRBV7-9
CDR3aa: CASSFGQGWQETQYF

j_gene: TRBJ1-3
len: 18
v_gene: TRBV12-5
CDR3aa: CASGLVLGQGNSGNTIYF

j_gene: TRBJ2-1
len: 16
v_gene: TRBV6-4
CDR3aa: CASSETSRQTYNEQFF

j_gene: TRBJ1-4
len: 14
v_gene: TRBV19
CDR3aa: CASRTDRGHEKLFF

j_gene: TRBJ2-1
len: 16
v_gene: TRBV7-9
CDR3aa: CASSRRGGISHNEQFF

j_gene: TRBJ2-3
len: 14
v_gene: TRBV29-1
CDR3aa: CSAGGGSRTDTQYF

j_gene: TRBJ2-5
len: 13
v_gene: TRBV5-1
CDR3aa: CASTFTGGETQYF

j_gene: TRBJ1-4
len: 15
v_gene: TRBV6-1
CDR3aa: CASSRSGGQSEKLFF

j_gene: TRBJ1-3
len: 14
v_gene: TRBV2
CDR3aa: CASRGDISGNTIYF

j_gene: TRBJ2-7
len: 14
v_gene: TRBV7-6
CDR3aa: CASSFGGISYEQYF

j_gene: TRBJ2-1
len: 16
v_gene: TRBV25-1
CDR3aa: CATERGLAGVKYEQFF

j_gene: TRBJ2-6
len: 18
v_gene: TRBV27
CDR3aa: CASSSQVVEYSGANVLTF

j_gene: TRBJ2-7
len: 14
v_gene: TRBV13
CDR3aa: CASSRQGGSYEQYF

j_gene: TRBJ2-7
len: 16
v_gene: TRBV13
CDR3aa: CASSLKAGLAVYEQYF

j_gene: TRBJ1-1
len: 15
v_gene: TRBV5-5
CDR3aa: CASSLDQIETTEAFF

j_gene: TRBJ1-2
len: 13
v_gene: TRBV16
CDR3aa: CASSQERQGSYTF

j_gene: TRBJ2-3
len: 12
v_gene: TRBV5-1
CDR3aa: CASRGDTDTQYF

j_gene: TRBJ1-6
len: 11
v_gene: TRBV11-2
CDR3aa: CASSLNSPLHF

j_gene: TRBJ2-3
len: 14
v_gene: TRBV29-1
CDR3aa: CSVELAGVLDTQYF

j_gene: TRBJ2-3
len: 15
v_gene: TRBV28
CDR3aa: CASSLPSGRTDTQYF

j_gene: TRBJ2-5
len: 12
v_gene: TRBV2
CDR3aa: CASSSGWETQYF

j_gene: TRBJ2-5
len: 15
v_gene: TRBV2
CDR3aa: CASSGDRGFGETQYF

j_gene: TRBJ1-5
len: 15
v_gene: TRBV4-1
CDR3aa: CASSPRHTSNQPQHF

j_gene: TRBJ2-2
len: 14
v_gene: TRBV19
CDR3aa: CASSEGGSTGELFF

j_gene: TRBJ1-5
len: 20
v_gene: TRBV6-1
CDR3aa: CASSEIGWGVNRGLDQPQHF

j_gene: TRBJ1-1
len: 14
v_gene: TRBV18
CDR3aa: CASSAGQGNTEAFF

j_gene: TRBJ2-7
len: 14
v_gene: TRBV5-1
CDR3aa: CASSPHYLSYEQYF

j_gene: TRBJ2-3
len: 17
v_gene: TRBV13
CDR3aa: CASSSPGAGGATDTQYF

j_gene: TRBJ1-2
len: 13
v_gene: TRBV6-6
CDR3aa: CASSAREAGGYTF

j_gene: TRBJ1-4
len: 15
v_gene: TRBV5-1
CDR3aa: CASSSSGVTNEKLFF

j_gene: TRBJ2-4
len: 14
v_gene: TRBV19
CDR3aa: CASTPAGGKNIQYF

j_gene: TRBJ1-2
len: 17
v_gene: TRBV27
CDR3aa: CASSLGHREHSNYGYTF

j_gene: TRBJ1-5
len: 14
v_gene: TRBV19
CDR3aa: CATGDSYSNQPQHF